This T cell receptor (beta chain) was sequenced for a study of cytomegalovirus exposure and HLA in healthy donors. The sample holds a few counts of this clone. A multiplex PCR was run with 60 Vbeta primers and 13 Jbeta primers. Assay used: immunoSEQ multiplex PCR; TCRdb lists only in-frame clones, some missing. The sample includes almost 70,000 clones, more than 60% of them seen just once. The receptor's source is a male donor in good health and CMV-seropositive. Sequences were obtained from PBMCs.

This CDR3 is CASSVGRGGFTDTQYF. In nucleotides, the CDR3 is TGTGCCAGCAGCGTAGGTCGCGGGGGCTTCACAGATACGCAGTATTTT. The chain employs TRBV9 and TRBJ2-3, with D tentatively TRBD2 (7 bases). Trimming took 0 bases from V and 2 from J, leaving 13 bases between them. Germline CDR1 reads SGDLS; CDR2 reads YYNGEE. The CDR3 loop spans 16 amino acids. Filled out from reference TRBV9 and TRBJ2-3, the complete variable domain reads DSGVTQTPKHLITATGQRVTLRCSPRSGDLSVYWYQQSLDQGLQFLIQYYNGEERAKGNILERFSAQQFPDLHSELNLSSLELGDSALYFCASSVGRGGFTDTQYFGPGTRLTVL.